This T cell receptor beta chain is from a study of low-dose radiotherapy and immunotherapy resistance in tumors. Study context: With fractions of 0.5 Gy given every 2 weeks, Cohort 1 accumulated a total of 6.5 Gy. A total of 13 Gy over 26 weeks was given to Cohort 2 as 1 Gy per fraction every two weeks.

The CDR3 consists of 14 residues. CDR1 is SGHTA and CDR2 is FQGNSA in the germline V gene. V lost 3 bases, J lost 6 bases, and 14 bases lay in between. TRAV and TRBV primers primed cDNA for both TCRalpha and TCRbeta. Using a constant-region primer together with a V-primer adapter, TCRs were subjected to 20 to 25 PCR cycles of amplification. TCRdb redid the calling of the reads with MiXCR, one entry per CDR3 protein. Of under 90,000 distinct CDR3 sequences detected, around 17% appear once; the ten largest clones hold over 1.2%. Time point: after trial treatment. Stated treatment: LDRT plus nivolumab, ipilimumab, low-dose cyclophosphamide and aspirin (RACIN trial). Low-dose radiotherapy, low-dose cyclophosphamide, aspirin, ipilimumab and nivolumab were all given to the donors. Eligibility was restricted to patients presenting with advanced solid tumors that lacked tumor-infiltrating lymphocytes. This clonotype has at least ten counts.

The clonotype originates from a male donor with prostate cancer. This sequence joins TRBV7-2 and TRBJ1-2; D may be TRBD1 (5 bases). Sequences were derived from PBMCs, sampled after low-dose radiotherapy plus immunotherapy. The CDR3 DNA follows: TGTGCCAGCAGCTTCCCCGGGACGTCCGATGGCTACACCTTC. Encoded protein: CASSFPGTSDGYTF.